Listed below are T cell receptor beta chains from one sample, sequenced in a study of cytomegalovirus exposure and HLA in healthy donors. Method: immunoSEQ multiplex PCR; TCRdb's copy keeps in-frame clones and lacks some. The table records roughly 100,000 clones, roughly 86% of them present only once. The sequencing sample was made of PBMCs. The receptors shown here come from a human donor in good health. The CDR3 runs from the conserved cysteine through the conserved F or W. Each record gives: clone size, V gene, J gene, D gene, CDR3 DNA, CDR3 protein. A D gene is named only where the DNA matches it firmly. For some rows the clone size is stated as once, few or many, or as a class when expanded; others skip it.

size: .
V: TRBV6-5
J: TRBJ2-7
D: .
DNA: TGTGCCAGCAGTTCAGGGATTTTCTCCTACGAGCAGTACTTC
CDR3: CASSSGIFSYEQYF

size: few
V: TRBV7-8
J: TRBJ1-2
D: .
DNA: TGTGCCAGCAGAAACACGTATCATGGCTACACCTTC
CDR3: CASRNTYHGYTF

size: .
V: TRBV5-4
J: TRBJ2-1
D: TRBD2
DNA: TGTGCCAGCAGCCCAGATCTAGCGGGAGGGGGGGTCTTC
CDR3: CASSPDLAGGGVF

size: .
V: TRBV25-1
J: TRBJ2-7
D: TRBD1
DNA: TGTGCCAGCAGCCTAGGGGACAGGGAGTACTTC
CDR3: CASSLGDREYF

size: .
V: TRBV11-3
J: TRBJ1-3
D: TRBD1
DNA: TGTGCCAGCAGCGGGCCGACAGGGAGCTCTGGAAACACCATATATTTT
CDR3: CASSGPTGSSGNTIYF

size: .
V: TRBV5-1
J: TRBJ2-3
D: TRBD2
DNA: TGCGCCAGCAGCTTGGGACTAGCGGGGAGCGGCAAGAGCACAGATACGCAGTATTTT
CDR3: CASSLGLAGSGKSTDTQYF

size: .
V: TRBV6-4
J: TRBJ2-1
D: .
DNA: TGTGCCAGCAGTGCCCGGCGGGGCAATGAGCAGTTCTTC
CDR3: CASSARRGNEQFF

size: once
V: TRBV15
J: TRBJ2-7
D: TRBD2
DNA: TGTGCCACCAGCAGAGTGGGGGGGTCCGAGCAGTACTTC
CDR3: CATSRVGGSEQYF

size: .
V: TRBV5-6
J: TRBJ1-1
D: TRBD1
DNA: TGTGCCGGACAAAGACAGGGAGCCACTGAAGCTTTCTTT
CDR3: CAGQRQGATEAFF

size: once
V: TRBV19
J: TRBJ1-1
D: .
DNA: TGTGCCAGTAGTATCGGCAGGGTGAACACTGAAGCTTTCTTT
CDR3: CASSIGRVNTEAFF

size: .
V: TRBV9
J: TRBJ2-5
D: .
DNA: TGTGCCAGCAGCCCCTTCTCCCAAGAGACCCAGTACTTC
CDR3: CASSPFSQETQYF

size: .
V: TRBV7-2
J: TRBJ2-1
D: .
DNA: TGTGCCAGCAGCCCTAGCTGGGGGGAGCGGGATGAGCAGTTCTTC
CDR3: CASSPSWGERDEQFF

size: .
V: TRBV28
J: TRBJ2-7
D: .
DNA: TGTGCCAGCAGTTTGGGCAGCTACGAGCAGTACTTC
CDR3: CASSLGSYEQYF

size: .
V: TRBV27
J: TRBJ1-5
D: TRBD1
DNA: TGTGCCAGCAGACCAGGGGGTGACAATCAGCCCCAGCATTTT
CDR3: CASRPGGDNQPQHF

size: .
V: TRBV9
J: TRBJ1-5
D: TRBD1
DNA: TGTGCCAGCAGCGGGACAGGGGGCCGTCAGCCCCAGCATTTT
CDR3: CASSGTGGRQPQHF

size: .
V: TRBV4-1
J: TRBJ1-5
D: .
DNA: TGCGCCAGCAGCCAAGAAAAGGTTAGCAATCAGCCCCGGCATTTT
CDR3: CASSQEKVSNQPRHF

size: once
V: TRBV28
J: TRBJ2-3
D: .
DNA: TGTGCCAGCAGGACTACAGGGGATACGCAGTATTTT
CDR3: CASRTTGDTQYF